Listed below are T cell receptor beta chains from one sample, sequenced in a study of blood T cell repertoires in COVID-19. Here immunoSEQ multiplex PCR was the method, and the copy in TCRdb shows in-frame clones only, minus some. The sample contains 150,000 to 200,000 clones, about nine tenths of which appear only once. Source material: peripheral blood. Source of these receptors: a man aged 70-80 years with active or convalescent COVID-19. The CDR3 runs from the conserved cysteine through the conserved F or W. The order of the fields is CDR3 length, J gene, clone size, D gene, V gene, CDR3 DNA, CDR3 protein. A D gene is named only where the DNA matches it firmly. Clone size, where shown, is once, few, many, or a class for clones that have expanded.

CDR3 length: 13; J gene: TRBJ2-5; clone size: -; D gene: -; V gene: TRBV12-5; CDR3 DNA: TGTGCTAGTGGTTTAGGGGCGAAAGAGACCCAGTACTTC; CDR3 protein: CASGLGAKETQYF
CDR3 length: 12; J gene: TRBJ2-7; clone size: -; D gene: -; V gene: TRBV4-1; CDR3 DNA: TGCGCCAGCAGCCAAGGAGCGGCCGAGCAGTACTTC; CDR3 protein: CASSQGAAEQYF
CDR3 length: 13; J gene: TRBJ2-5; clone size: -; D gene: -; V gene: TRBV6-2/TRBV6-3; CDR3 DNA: TGTGCCAGCAGTCGATTCGACAGAGAGACCCAGTACTTC; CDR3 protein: CASSRFDRETQYF
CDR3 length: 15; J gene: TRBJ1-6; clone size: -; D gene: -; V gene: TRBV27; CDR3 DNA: TGTGCCAGCAGGCCCAATCAGGTCGCGGGATCACCCCTCCACTTT; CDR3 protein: CASRPNQVAGSPLHF
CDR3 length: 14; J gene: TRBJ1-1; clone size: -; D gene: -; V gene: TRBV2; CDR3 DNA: TGTGCCAGCAGTCAGGGGAATATGAACACTGAAGCTTTCTTT; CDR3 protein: CASSQGNMNTEAFF
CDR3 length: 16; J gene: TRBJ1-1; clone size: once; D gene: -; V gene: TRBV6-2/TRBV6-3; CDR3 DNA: TGTGCCAGCAGTTACGTCTCCCTTGGGGCCGGGACTGAAGCTTTCTTT; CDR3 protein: CASSYVSLGAGTEAFF
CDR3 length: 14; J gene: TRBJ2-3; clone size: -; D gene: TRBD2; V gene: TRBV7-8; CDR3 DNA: TGTGCCAGCAGCCCGGGGGGGAATCCAGATACGCAGTATTTT; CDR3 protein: CASSPGGNPDTQYF
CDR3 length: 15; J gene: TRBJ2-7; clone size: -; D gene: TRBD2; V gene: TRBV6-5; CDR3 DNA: TGTGCCAGCAGTTACCGACTAGCGGGAGCCTACGAGCAGTACTTC; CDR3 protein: CASSYRLAGAYEQYF
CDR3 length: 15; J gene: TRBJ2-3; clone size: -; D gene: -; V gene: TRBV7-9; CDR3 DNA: TGTGCCAGCAGCCGAGACAGGCCTAGCACAGATACGCAGTATTTT; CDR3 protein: CASSRDRPSTDTQYF
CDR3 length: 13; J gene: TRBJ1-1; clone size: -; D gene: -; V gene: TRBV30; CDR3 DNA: TGTGCCTGGAGTTTTCGGCAGGGGACTGAAGCTTTCTTT; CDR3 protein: CAWSFRQGTEAFF
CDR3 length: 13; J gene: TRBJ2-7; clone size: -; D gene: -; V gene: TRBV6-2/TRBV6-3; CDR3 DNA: TGTGCCAGCAGCCTAGGACAATTTGGCGAGCAGTACTTC; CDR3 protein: CASSLGQFGEQYF
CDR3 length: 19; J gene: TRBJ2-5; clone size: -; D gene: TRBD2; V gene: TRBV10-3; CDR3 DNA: TGTGCCATCAGTGAGCCAACACTAACTAGCGGGGGGTACCAAGAGACCCAGTACTTC; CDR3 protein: CAISEPTLTSGGYQETQYF
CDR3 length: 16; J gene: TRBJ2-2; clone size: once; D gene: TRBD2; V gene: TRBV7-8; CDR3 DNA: TGTGCCAGCAGCTTAGTGCGACTAGCGGTGGTACGGGAGCTGTTTTTT; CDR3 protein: CASSLVRLAVVRELFF
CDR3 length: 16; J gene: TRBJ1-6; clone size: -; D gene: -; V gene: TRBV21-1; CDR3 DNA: TGTGCCAGCAGCCAACCCCGGACTCAATATAATTCACCCCTCCACTTT; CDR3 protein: CASSQPRTQYNSPLHF
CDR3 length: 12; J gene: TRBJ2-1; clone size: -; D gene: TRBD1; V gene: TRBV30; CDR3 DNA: TGTGCCTGGAACAGGGGTGAGGCTGAGCAGTTCTTC; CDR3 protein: CAWNRGEAEQFF